This TCR beta chain was identified during a study of blood T cell repertoires in COVID-19. Study context: Sites in the United States, Italy and Spain provided acute and convalescent COVID-19 samples. The cDNA or gDNA used as material had been derived from T cells, B-cell-depleted T cells, or PBMCs.

The germline V and J ends were trimmed by 6 bases and 0 bases, with 6 bases remaining between them. CDR1 and CDR2 from the germline V gene are SGHNT and YENEEA. The CDR3 length is 14 residues. TCRdb's copy holds only in-frame clones and misses some; the assay was immunoSEQ multiplex PCR. The table shows roughly 50,000 clones, with 90% occurring only once. The V and J genes are TRBV11-3 and TRBJ2-6, with unresolved D. This receptor was identified in a woman between 40 and 50 years old with active COVID-19. Sequencing input: peripheral blood. For the CDR3, the DNA is TGTGCCAGCAGTACTGACTCTGGGGCCAACGTCCTGACTTTC. Translation gives CASSTDSGANVLTF.